The entry below describes one T cell receptor beta chain. CDR1 and CDR2 from the germline V gene are KGHSH and LQKENI. Trimming removed 2 bases at V and 4 bases at J, with 4 bases between. CDR3 size: 12 residues. The data belong to a study of radiation and T cells in renal cell carcinoma. The table came from immunoSEQ multiplex PCR; TCRdb's copy has only in-frame clones and leaves some out. Of 130,000 or so clones in the sample, approximately 82% were seen once. Documented time point: baseline pretreatment blood. Treatment: 15 Gy SBRT to primary tumor, nephrectomy 4 weeks later. The sequenced sample was blood, obtained from a patient whose treatment included radiotherapy and nephrectomy. This receptor was obtained from a woman between 50 and 59 years old with renal cell carcinoma. V usage is TRBV18 and J usage is TRBJ2-3; D uncertain. Here the CDR3 reads CASSPNADTQYF. The DNA for the CDR3 is TGTGCCAGCTCACCAAACGCAGATACGCAGTATTTT.